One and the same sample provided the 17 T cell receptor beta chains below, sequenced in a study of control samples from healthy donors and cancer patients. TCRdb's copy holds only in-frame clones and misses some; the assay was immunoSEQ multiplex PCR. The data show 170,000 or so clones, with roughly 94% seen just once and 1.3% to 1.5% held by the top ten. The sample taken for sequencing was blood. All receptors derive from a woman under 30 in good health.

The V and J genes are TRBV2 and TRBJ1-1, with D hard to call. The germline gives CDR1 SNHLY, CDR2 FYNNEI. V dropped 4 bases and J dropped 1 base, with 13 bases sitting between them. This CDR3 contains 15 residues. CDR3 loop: CASSANSLGNTEAFF. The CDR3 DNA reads TGTGCCAGCAGTGCGAACAGCCTAGGGAACACTGAAGCTTTCTTT. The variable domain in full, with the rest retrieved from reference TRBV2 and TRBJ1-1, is EPEVTQTPSHQVTQMGQEVILRCVPISNHLYFYWYRQILGQKVEFLVSFYNNEISEKSEIFDDQFSVERPDGSNFTLKIRSTKLEDSAMYFCASSANSLGNTEAFFGQGTRLTVV.

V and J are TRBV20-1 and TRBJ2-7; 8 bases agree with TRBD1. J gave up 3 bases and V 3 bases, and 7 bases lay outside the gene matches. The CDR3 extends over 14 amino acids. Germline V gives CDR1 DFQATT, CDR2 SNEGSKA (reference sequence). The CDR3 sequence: CSASTGTGIYEQYF. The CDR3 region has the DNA TGCAGTGCTAGTACCGGGACAGGAATCTACGAGCAGTACTTC.

This CDR3 is CASSPIGQGVTEAFF. For the CDR3, the DNA is TGTGCCAGCAGCCCCATCGGGCAGGGGGTAACTGAAGCTTTCTTT. V gene TRBV13 combines with J gene TRBJ1-1, with 7 bases aligning to TRBD1. Germline V lookup: CDR1 PRHDT, CDR2 FYEKMQ (reference sequence). The CDR3 has 15 residues. V gave up 5 bases and J gave up 5 bases; unmatched junction bases: 11.

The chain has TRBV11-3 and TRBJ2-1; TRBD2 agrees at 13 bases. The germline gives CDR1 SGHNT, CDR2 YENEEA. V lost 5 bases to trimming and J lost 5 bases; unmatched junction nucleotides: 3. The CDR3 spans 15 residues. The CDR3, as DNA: TGTGCCAGCAGCCGAGGGACTAGCGGGAACAATGAGCAGTTCTTC. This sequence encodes CASSRGTSGNNEQFF. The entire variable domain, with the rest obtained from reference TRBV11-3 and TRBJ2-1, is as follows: EAGVVQSPRYKIIEKKQPVAFWCNPISGHNTLYWYLQNLGQGPELLIRYENEEAVDDSQLPKDRFSAERLKGVDSTLKIQPAELGDSAVYLCASSRGTSGNNEQFFGPGTRLTVL.

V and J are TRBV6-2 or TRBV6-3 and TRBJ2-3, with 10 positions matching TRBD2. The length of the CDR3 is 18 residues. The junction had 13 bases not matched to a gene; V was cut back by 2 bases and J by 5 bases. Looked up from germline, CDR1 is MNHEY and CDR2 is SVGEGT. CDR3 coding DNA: TGTGCCAGCAGTTACAGGTTTCGGAGCGGGAGGGCCATAGATACGCAGTATTTT. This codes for CASSYRFRSGRAIDTQYF.

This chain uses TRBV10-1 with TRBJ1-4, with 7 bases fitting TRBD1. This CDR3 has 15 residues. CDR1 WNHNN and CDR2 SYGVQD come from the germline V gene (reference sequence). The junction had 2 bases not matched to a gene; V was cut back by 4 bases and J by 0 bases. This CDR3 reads CASSGGTATNEKLFF. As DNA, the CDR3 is TGCGCCAGCAGTGGTGGGACAGCAACTAATGAAAAACTGTTTTTT.

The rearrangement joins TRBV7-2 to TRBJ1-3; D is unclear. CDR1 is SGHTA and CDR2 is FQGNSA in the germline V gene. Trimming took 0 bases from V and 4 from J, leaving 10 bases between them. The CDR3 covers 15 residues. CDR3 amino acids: CASSLAGLEGNTIYF. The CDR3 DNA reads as TGTGCCAGCAGCTTAGCAGGACTGGAAGGAAACACCATATATTTT.

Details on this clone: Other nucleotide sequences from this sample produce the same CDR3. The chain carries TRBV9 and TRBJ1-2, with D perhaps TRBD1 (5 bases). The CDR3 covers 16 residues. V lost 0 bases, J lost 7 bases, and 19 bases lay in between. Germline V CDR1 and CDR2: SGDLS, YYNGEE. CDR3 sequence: CASSVEGVGDGAGYTF. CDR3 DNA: TGTGCCAGCAGCGTAGAAGGGGTGGGCGATGGGGCTGGCTACACCTTC.

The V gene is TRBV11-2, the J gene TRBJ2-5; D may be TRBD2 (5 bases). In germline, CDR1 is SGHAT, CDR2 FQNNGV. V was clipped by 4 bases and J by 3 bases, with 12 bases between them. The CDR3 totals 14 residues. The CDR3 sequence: CASSSENGEETQYF. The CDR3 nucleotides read TGTGCCAGCAGCTCGGAGAACGGGGAAGAGACCCAGTACTTC.

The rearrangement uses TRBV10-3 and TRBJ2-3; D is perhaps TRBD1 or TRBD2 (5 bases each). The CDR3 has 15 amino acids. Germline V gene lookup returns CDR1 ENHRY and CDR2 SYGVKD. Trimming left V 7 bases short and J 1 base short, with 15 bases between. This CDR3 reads CAIIDPGRGTDTQYF. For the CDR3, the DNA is TGTGCCATCATAGACCCGGGACGGGGCACAGATACGCAGTATTTT.

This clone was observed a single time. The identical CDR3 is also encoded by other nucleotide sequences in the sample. This chain's CDR3 is CASSRDSYGYTF. The CDR3 DNA is TGTGCCAGCAGCCGGGACAGCTATGGCTACACCTTC. The chain combines TRBV5-4 with TRBJ1-2, with TRBD1 matching over 7 bases. The germline gives CDR1 SGHNT, CDR2 YYREEE (reference sequence). CDR3 length: 12 residues. V trimming: 4 bases; J trimming: 4 bases; junction bases outside the gene matches: 1.

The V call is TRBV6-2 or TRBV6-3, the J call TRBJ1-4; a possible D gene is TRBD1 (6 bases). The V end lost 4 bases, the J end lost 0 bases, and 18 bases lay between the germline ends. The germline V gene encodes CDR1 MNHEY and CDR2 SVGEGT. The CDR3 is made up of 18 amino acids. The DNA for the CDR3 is TGTGCCAGCAGTTCTTTTGGCAGGGGAGATGCAACTAATGAAAAACTGTTTTTT. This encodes CASSSFGRGDATNEKLFF.

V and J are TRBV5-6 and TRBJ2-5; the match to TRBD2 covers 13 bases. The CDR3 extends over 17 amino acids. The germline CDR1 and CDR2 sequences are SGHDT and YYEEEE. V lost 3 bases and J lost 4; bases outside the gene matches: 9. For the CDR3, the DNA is TGTGCCAGCAGCTCCGGAGGACTAGCGGGAGAAAGAGAGACCCAGTACTTC. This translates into CASSSGGLAGERETQYF.

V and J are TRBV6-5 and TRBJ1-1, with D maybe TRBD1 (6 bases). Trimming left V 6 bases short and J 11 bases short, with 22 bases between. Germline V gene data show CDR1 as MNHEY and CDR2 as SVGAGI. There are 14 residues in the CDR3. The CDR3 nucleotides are TGTGCCAGCAGAACGCGAGGGGGGTACGCGCGGGCTTTCTTT. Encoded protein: CASRTRGGYARAFF.

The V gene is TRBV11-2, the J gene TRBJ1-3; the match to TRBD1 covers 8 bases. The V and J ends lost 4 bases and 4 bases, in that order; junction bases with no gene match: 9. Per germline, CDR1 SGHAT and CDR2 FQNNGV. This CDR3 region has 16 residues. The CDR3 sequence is CASSSTSTGDGNTIYF. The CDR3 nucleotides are TGTGCCAGCAGCTCTACCTCGACAGGGGACGGAAACACCATATATTTT.

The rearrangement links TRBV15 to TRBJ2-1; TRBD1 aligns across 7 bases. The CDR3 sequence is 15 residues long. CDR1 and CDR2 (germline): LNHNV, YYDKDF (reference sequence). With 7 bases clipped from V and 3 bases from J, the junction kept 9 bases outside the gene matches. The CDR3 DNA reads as TGTGCCACCACACCCTCAGGGGGAGTCTACAATGAGCAGTTCTTC. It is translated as CATTPSGGVYNEQFF.

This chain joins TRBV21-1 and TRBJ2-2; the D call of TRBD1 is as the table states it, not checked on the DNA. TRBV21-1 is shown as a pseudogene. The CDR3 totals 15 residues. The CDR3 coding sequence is TGTGCCAGCAGGCGGGACAGGGCGGCCACCGGGGAGCTGTTTTTT. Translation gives CASRRDRAATGELFF.